This T cell receptor (beta chain) is drawn from a study of shared clonotypes between healthy human individuals (TCRdb year 2020). Study-wide context: The cohort included a few men and two women between 18 and 49 years of age. To estimate repertoire size and how much clonotype sharing occurs between individuals, the study deeply sequenced the blood TCR repertoires of five healthy adults. Libraries were prepared and TCR repertoires were sequenced by different laboratories using diverse techniques, in order to increase sequencing depth and limit assay-specific biases. Leukapheresis yielded between about 0.85 and 9 billion PBMCs per donor. For each donor, CD4 naive and CD4 memory were each given three plates, CD8 naive was given two plates, and CD8 memory was given one plate. The study at large found these results: Compared with non-shared clonotypes, the clonotypes found in all four sorted-subset donors had higher generation probabilities. The genetic and exposure-history diversity represented was limited by the small number of donors. Pairwise subsampling indicated that sequencing depth was expected to affect the degree of clonotype sharing among donors. Larger estimated clonotype richness was generally found for naive subsets than for memory subsets. When a few donors were compared, the shared fraction of clonotypes was about 5% for naive CD4, 3.5% for naive CD8, 2.3% for memory CD4, and roughly 0.4% for memory CD8. Sampling was restricted to blood, and TCR repertoires in tissue are likely to differ from TCR repertoires in blood. Rarefaction of sorted-subset datasets indicated incomplete sequencing despite the large sequencing depth.

A word on this clone: This clone's antigen is unknown. Per-nucleotide qualities are absent, and no much larger clonotype sits a single base away. The same CDR3 is also encoded by other DNA sequences in this sample.

The V and J ends are trimmed by 0 bases and 6 bases, leaving 9 bases between them. In the germline V gene (reference sequence), CDR1 corresponds to GTSNPN and CDR2 to SVGIG. Counted from cysteine to phenylalanine, this CDR3 has 13 amino acids. The entry retains the CDR3 DNA only, 39 bases that are in frame from base 1. TCR CDR3 regions were amplified from genomic DNA by multiplex PCR using the deep immunoSEQ assay. Genomic DNA extracted from each cell subset was distributed evenly over all wells of several immunoSEQ 96-well plates, and each plate served as one replicate. For sorted subsets, about 220 ng of genomic DNA, equivalent to some 30,000 T cell genomes, went into each replicate PCR. Purified libraries were measured with a Qubit 3.0 fluorometer, size-checked on a Bioanalyzer 2100, and measured again with the KAPA Library Quantification kit. Every immunoSEQ 96-well plate was sequenced on a dedicated single-read 150-cycle Illumina NextSeq 550 flow cell. The paper's data handling went like this. The immunoSEQ output contained only junctional sequences without quality scores, so filtering could not match that applied to full-length reads. Sequences were annotated with PyIR, a Python wrapper for IgBLAST v1.9, using IMGT germline references to assign V/J genes and CDR3. Reads were filtered out if the reads had weak V/J assignments (E-value above 1e-6), no CDR3, stop codons, out-of-frame junctions, or ambiguous translated residues. V3J clonotypes were defined by identical inferred V gene, J gene, and CDR3 amino acid sequence. Percentage overlap between repertoires was calculated by dividing the number of shared unique clonotypes by the size of the smaller repertoire. RTK rarefaction, the Chao1 estimator, and Recon v2.1 estimates of unobserved clonotypes were used to assess repertoire richness. OLGA was used to compute generation probabilities for all TCRbeta clonotypes that the gDNA method yielded from a few donors. TCRdb limited this immuneACCESS table to in-frame rearrangements with V and J called. A share of clones is missing; checked studies link under half to unresolved V genes, and the rest is unexplained. V and J calls and clone size are given by that table; D and trimming were obtained from the DNA. The sample has about 2.4 million clones on record, approximately 94% of them singletons. Of the sample, 0.36% falls within the top ten clones.

The donors were healthy, HIV-negative adults with no recently reported acute infections or vaccinations. Only Caucasian adults living in Nashville, Tennessee, USA were represented among the donors. CD4+ T cells were enriched through magnetic negative selection, after which naive cells were positively selected on CD45RA and the remaining negative fraction served as the memory subset. Blood was obtained by leukapheresis, after which PBMCs were separated by Ficoll-Histopaque density gradient centrifugation and cryopreserved in liquid nitrogen vapor phase. Purity and quantity of every magnetically sorted T cell population were checked by analytical flow cytometry. From each sorted fraction, genomic DNA was isolated and quantified by UV absorbance on a Nanodrop 2000c.

The rearrangement combines TRBV30 with TRBJ1-5; the best D guess is TRBD1, with 5 bases matching. The source of this sequence is a man aged 18 to 35 in good health. Some clones in this sample may be carry-over from other donors' samples. The specimen sequenced was naive CD4+ T cells from PBMCs. Read against the paper, the sample's cell subset or site label means: CD45RA+ positively selected. This receptor carries the CDR3 CAWSVRDGQPQHF. The DNA is as follows: TGTGCCTGGAGTGTGAGGGACGGTCAGCCCCAGCATTTT.